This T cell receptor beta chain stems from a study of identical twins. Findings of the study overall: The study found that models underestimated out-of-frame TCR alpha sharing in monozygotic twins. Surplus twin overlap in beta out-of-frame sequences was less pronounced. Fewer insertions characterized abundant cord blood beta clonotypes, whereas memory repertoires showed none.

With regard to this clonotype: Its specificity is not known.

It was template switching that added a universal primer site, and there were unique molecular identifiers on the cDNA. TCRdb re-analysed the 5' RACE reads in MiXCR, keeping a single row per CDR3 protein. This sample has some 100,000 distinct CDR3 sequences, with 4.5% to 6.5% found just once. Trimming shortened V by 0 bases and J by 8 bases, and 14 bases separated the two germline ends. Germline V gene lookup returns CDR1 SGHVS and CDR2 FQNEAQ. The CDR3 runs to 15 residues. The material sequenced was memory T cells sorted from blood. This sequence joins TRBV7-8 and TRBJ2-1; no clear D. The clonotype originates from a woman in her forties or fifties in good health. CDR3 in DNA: TGTGCCAGCAGCTTAGCGTCGGTAGCTGGGGATGAGCAGTTCTTC. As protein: CASSLASVAGDEQFF.